This T cell receptor beta chain emerged from a study of Ad26.COV2.S vaccination and SARS-CoV-2 variants. Study-wide results and limits: It is possible that the TCR breadth and depth analyses underestimated the total T cell responses.

The data were produced by immunoSEQ multiplex PCR, yet TCRdb's version contains in-frame clones alone and is incomplete. The table lists around 45,000 clones, around 83% of them singletons. For this clone: Its antigen is unknown.

V was cut by 8 bases and J by 7 bases, with 17 bases left in between. CDR3 length: 13 residues. Germline CDR1 is SGHAT and CDR2 is FQNNGV. This chain uses TRBV11-2 with TRBJ1-1; tentatively, D is TRBD1 (6 bases). The receptor comes from a human donor who had recovered from COVID-19. Sample: peripheral blood, taken after recovery from COVID-19. For the CDR3, the DNA is TGTGCCAGCCCGGCGCAGGGGCAAGGTGAAGCTTTCTTT. Protein sequence: CASPAQGQGEAFF. The full variable domain, with the rest looked up from reference TRBV11-2 and TRBJ1-1, is EAGVAQSPRYKIIEKRQSVAFWCNPISGHATLYWYQQILGQGPKLLIQFQNNGVVDDSQLPKDRFSAERLKGVDSTLKIQPAKLEDSAVYLCASPAQGQGEAFFGQGTRLTVV.